This entry lists 19 T cell receptor beta chains sequenced from one sample in a study of a mutant IDH1 vaccine in newly diagnosed glioma. For these TCRs, the target antigens are not known. Indicated time point: week 47, end of study. One vaccine dose held 300 ug of mutant IDH1 20-mer peptide and came with topical imiquimod. Data came from immunoSEQ multiplex PCR; TCRdb stores just in-frame clones and leaves some out. The data contain tens of thousands of clones, around four fifths of them seen just once; the ten biggest clones take up more than 3%. The starting material was PBMCs, obtained from a glioma patient whose treatment included an IDH1 peptide vaccine. These receptors came from a woman aged 50 to 60 with glioma.

The chain links TRBV29-1 to TRBJ2-3; D unclear. Deletions cut 3 bases from V and 0 bases from J, with 7 bases between. Germline V gene data show CDR1 as SQVTM and CDR2 as ANQGSEA. This CDR3 comprises 13 residues. The CDR3 sequence: CSVEWGSTDTQYF. Written as DNA, the CDR3 is TGCAGCGTTGAGTGGGGTAGCACAGATACGCAGTATTTT.

The rearrangement links TRBV6-1 to TRBJ1-3, with 7 bases identical to TRBD1. Trimming removed 4 bases from V and 6 bases from J; junction bases left unmatched: 6. From germline, CDR1 is MNHNS and CDR2 SASEGT. This CDR3 has 14 amino acids. DNA of the CDR3: TGTGCCAGCAGTGCCGGGACAGCGGTAAACACCATATATTTT. Residues: CASSAGTAVNTIYF.

The chain carries TRBV9 and TRBJ1-2; D is possibly TRBD1 (5 bases). Trimming took 3 bases from V and 0 from J, leaving 18 bases between them. The CDR3 is 17 residues long. CDR1 is SGDLS and CDR2 is YYNGEE in the germline V gene. This CDR3 reads CASSGAQFGAANYGYTF. The CDR3 DNA follows: TGTGCCAGCAGCGGGGCTCAGTTTGGGGCAGCTAACTATGGCTACACCTTC.

V usage is TRBV10-3 and J usage is TRBJ1-2; 7 bases agree with TRBD1. Germline assignment: CDR1 ENHRY and CDR2 SYGVKD. Losses at the gene ends were 7 bases for V and 5 bases for J; bases not matched to a gene: 10. CDR3 length: 14 amino acids. CDR3 amino acids: CAITQDRSQYGYTF. CDR3 nucleotide sequence: TGTGCCATCACCCAGGACAGGTCTCAATATGGCTACACCTTC.

Here the CDR3 reads CASSRSGASSYNEQFF. In nucleotides, the CDR3 is TGTGCCAGCAGCCGTAGCGGGGCGAGCTCCTACAATGAGCAGTTCTTC. The chain is built from TRBV5-4 and TRBJ2-1; TRBD2 matches 8 bases. The CDR3 loop spans 16 amino acids. CDR1 and CDR2 from the germline V gene are SGHNT and YYREEE (reference sequence). V trimming: 4 bases; J trimming: 0 bases; junction bases outside the gene matches: 6.

The chain combines TRBV4-1 with TRBJ2-7; TRBD1 matches at 7 bases. The CDR3 loop spans 15 amino acids. The V gene's germline CDR1 is MGHRA and CDR2 YSYEKL. V was clipped by 0 bases and J by 3 bases; unmatched bases: 5. CDR3 loop: CASSQETGTGYEQYF. The CDR3 region has the DNA TGCGCCAGCAGCCAAGAGACAGGGACGGGCTACGAGCAGTACTTC.

The gene calls are TRBV19 and TRBJ1-1, with D perhaps TRBD1 (6 bases). The CDR3 runs to 15 residues. The V gene's germline CDR1 is LNHDA and CDR2 SQIVND (reference sequence). With 4 bases removed from V and 4 bases from J, the gap between germline ends came to 16 bases. The DNA for the CDR3 is TGTGCCAGTAGTACAGGGGCTCTGGGAGGCACTGAAGCTTTCTTT. Its protein is CASSTGALGGTEAFF.

The chain joins TRBV6-1 to TRBJ2-7; no definite D call. This CDR3 has 11 residues. The germline V and J ends were trimmed by 2 bases and 3 bases, with 2 bases remaining between them. CDR1 and CDR2 from the germline V gene are MNHNS and SASEGT. CDR3 DNA: TGTGCCAGCAGTGAACTCTACGAGCAGTACTTC. Its translation: CASSELYEQYF.

The V call is TRBV6-4, the J call TRBJ2-5, with D possibly matching TRBD1 (6 bases). Trimming stripped 9 bases from V and 4 bases from J, with 21 bases between. The CDR3 sequence is 15 residues long. Germline values: CDR1 MRHNA, CDR2 SNTAGT. CDR3: CARTGRSPIGETQYF. The CDR3 DNA reads as TGTGCCAGAACAGGGCGAAGCCCGATAGGAGAGACCCAGTACTTC.

This clone came up a few times. V and J are TRBV7-9 and TRBJ1-1, with TRBD1 matching over 7 bases. The V segment lost 5 bases and the J segment 1 base; nucleotides outside the gene matches: 7. The CDR3 runs to 15 residues. The germline V gene encodes CDR1 SEHNR and CDR2 FQNEAQ (reference sequence). The CDR3 is CASSGKWTGNTEAFF. CDR3 coding DNA: TGTGCCAGCAGCGGTAAATGGACAGGGAACACTGAAGCTTTCTTT.

The J gene is TRBJ2-1, the V gene TRBV9, with 7 bases aligning to TRBD2. V lost 4 bases to trimming and J lost 4 bases; unmatched junction nucleotides: 5. Germline CDR1 and CDR2: SGDLS and YYNGEE. The CDR3 is made up of 14 amino acids. CDR3: CASSRGGGYNEQFF. DNA of the CDR3: TGTGCCAGCAGCCGGGGCGGGGGATACAATGAGCAGTTCTTC.

The gene calls are TRBV29-1 and TRBJ1-2; 8 positions agree with TRBD1. V lost 4 bases and J lost 8; bases outside the gene matches: 9. Germline CDR1 reads SQVTM; CDR2 reads ANQGSEA. This CDR3 spans 13 amino acids. The CDR3 here is CSVVETGAKGYTF. In DNA form, the CDR3 reads TGCAGCGTTGTAGAGACAGGGGCGAAAGGCTACACCTTC.

This sequence joins TRBV7-2 and TRBJ2-7; D might be TRBD1 (5 bases). Germline-derived CDR1 and CDR2 are SGHTA and FQGNSA. There are 13 residues in the CDR3. The ends were cut back, 5 bases at V and 7 bases at J, with 15 bases in the middle. Here the CDR3 DNA reads TGTGCCAGCAGCCCAATGGGGCGGCAAGAGCAGTACTTC. As protein: CASSPMGRQEQYF. Complete variable domain (other parts from reference TRBV7-2 and TRBJ2-7): GAGVSQSPSNKVTEKGKDVELRCDPISGHTALYWYRQSLGQGLEFLIYFQGNSAPDKSGLPSDRFSAERTGGSVSTLTIQRTQQEDSAVYLCASSPMGRQEQYFGPGTRLTVT.

This chain uses TRBV19 with TRBJ1-6; D unclear. This CDR3 spans 16 amino acids. The germline V gene encodes CDR1 LNHDA and CDR2 SQIVND (reference sequence). Trimming took off 5 bases at V and 0 bases at J, with 11 bases between the two ends. This CDR3 is CASSLSESSYNSPLHF. In DNA, the CDR3 is TGTGCCAGTAGTCTCAGCGAAAGCTCCTATAATTCACCCCTCCACTTT.

This chain uses TRBV19 with TRBJ2-6, with D unclear. Trimming stripped 5 bases from V and 0 bases from J, with 11 bases between. This CDR3 spans 16 amino acids. Per the germline V gene, CDR1 is LNHDA and CDR2 is SQIVND (reference sequence). CDR3 DNA: TGTGCCAGTAGTCCCGACCTTAACTCTGGGGCCAACGTCCTGACTTTC. This codes for CASSPDLNSGANVLTF.

This chain links TRBV4-2 with TRBJ2-7; 15 bases are shared with TRBD2. The CDR3 extends over 16 amino acids. CDR1 and CDR2 from the germline V gene are LGHNA and YNFKEQ. The V and J ends lost 1 base and 12 bases, in that order; junction bases with no gene match: 10. The CDR3 DNA sequence: TGTGCCAGCAGCCAAGTACCGGGACTAGCGGGGGGCCGGCCGTACTTC. It yields the protein CASSQVPGLAGGRPYF.

This chain links TRBV19 with TRBJ1-1; D call uncertain. The CDR3 runs to 13 residues. Per germline, CDR1 LNHDA and CDR2 SQIVND (reference sequence). The V and J ends lost 3 bases and 1 base respectively, with 6 bases between them. The CDR3 DNA reads TGTGCCAGTAGTATCTGGCAGAACACTGAAGCTTTCTTT. Its translation is CASSIWQNTEAFF.

As DNA, the CDR3 is TGTGCCAGTGAACCAACGCGGGGGAATACGCAGTATTTT. Its protein is CASEPTRGNTQYF. This chain uses TRBV19 with TRBJ2-3; 7 bases line up with TRBD2. Germline V gene lookup returns CDR1 LNHDA and CDR2 SQIVND (reference sequence). The CDR3 covers 13 residues. With 8 bases clipped from V and 7 bases from J, the junction kept 9 bases outside the gene matches.

The CDR3 coding sequence is TGCGCCAGCAGCCAACAGGGGATAGGGAATGAAAAACTGTTTTTT. Translation gives CASSQQGIGNEKLFF. The chain combines TRBV5-1 with TRBJ1-4; the match to TRBD1 covers 7 bases. Germline CDR1 reads SGHRS; CDR2 reads YFSETQ. The J segment lost 5 bases and the V segment lost 4 bases, leaving 8 bases of the junction unmatched. The CDR3 totals 15 residues.